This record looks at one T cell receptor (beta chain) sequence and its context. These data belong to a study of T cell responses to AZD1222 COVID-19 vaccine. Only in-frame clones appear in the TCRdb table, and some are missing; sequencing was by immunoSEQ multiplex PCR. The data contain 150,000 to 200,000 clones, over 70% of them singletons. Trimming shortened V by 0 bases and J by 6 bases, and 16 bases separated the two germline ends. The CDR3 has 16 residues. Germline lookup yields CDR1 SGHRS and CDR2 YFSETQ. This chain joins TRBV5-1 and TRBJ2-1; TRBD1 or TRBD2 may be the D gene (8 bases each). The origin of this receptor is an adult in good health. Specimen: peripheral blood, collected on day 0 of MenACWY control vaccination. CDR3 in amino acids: CASSLAVAGQVNEQFF. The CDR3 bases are TGCGCCAGCAGCTTGGCGGTAGCGGGACAGGTCAATGAGCAGTTCTTC.